The 17 T cell receptor beta chains given below trace back to one sample, sequenced in a study of monozygotic twins with cystic fibrosis. Some clones are missing from TCRdb's copy, which holds only in-frame ones; the method was immunoSEQ multiplex PCR. This sample has some 35,000 clones, with roughly 66% found just once. What was sequenced was blood. These receptors were taken from a girl aged 10 to 17 with cystic fibrosis.

The chain has TRBV4-3 and TRBJ2-7; D call uncertain. The CDR3 sequence is 14 residues long. V shed 4 bases and J shed 4 bases, with 14 bases lying between them. Germline V gene sequence: CDR1 LGHNA, CDR2 YSLEER. The CDR3 spells CASSREEGEYEQYF. CDR3 in DNA: TGCGCCAGCAGCCGGGAAGAAGGAGAGTACGAGCAGTACTTC.

There are a few counts of this clone. CDR3 DNA sequence: TGTGCCAGCAGTTCAGCGGACAGACGACCCACAGATACGCAGTATTTT. This encodes CASSSADRRPTDTQYF. V is TRBV28 and J is TRBJ2-3, with a tentative D call TRBD1 (6 bases). Trimming removed 4 bases from V and 2 bases from J, with 16 bases in between. The CDR3 is made up of 16 amino acids. The germline CDR1 and CDR2 sequences are MDHEN and SYDVKM.

The chain employs TRBV27 and TRBJ1-2, with D perhaps matching TRBD1 (5 bases). Trimming cost V 0 bases and J 7 bases, with 15 bases left between them. This CDR3 comprises 15 residues. Looked up from germline, CDR1 is MNHEY and CDR2 is SMNVEV (reference sequence). As DNA, the CDR3 is TGTGCCAGCAGTTTATCAGCCGGGCAGGGTCTTGGCTACACCTTC. Its protein is CASSLSAGQGLGYTF.

V usage is TRBV6-6 and J usage is TRBJ2-1, with D perhaps TRBD2 (5 bases). The germline CDR1 and CDR2 sequences are MNHNY and SVGAGI (reference sequence). The CDR3 is 11 amino acids. V was clipped by 8 bases and J by 14 bases, with 16 bases between them. The CDR3 loop reads CASRFRGSEFF. The CDR3 bases are TGTGCCAGCCGATTTCGGGGTAGCGAGTTCTTC.

A few counts support this clone. An end of the junction does not agree with germline; a read error may underlie this. This chain uses TRBV29-1 with TRBJ2-3, with 7 bases identical to TRBD1. This CDR3 has 14 residues. Germline-derived CDR1 and CDR2 are SQVTM and ANQGSEA. CDR3 in amino acids: CSVEGDRRTYTQYF. CDR3 nucleotides: TGCAGCGTTGAAGGGGACAGACGCACATATACGCAGTATTTT.

The chain uses TRBV18 and TRBJ2-6; perhaps TRBD1 as D (6 bases). Germline CDR1 reads KGHSH; CDR2 reads LQKENI. This CDR3 is 18 amino acids long. Trimming stripped 3 bases from V and 0 bases from J, with 15 bases between. CDR3: CASSPLDRIDSGANVLTF. The CDR3 DNA sequence: TGTGCCAGCTCACCGTTGGACAGAATTGACTCTGGGGCCAACGTCCTGACTTTC.

The J gene is TRBJ2-7, the V gene TRBV6-5, with 9 bases matching TRBD2. Germline V lookup: CDR1 MNHEY, CDR2 SVGAGI. CDR3 length equals 15 residues. Trimming cost V 8 bases and J 5 bases; bases outside gene matches: 13. CDR3 region: CASWGTLSGRNEQYF. In nucleotides, the CDR3 is TGTGCCAGCTGGGGGACCCTTAGCGGGAGAAACGAGCAGTACTTC.

The rearrangement links TRBV18 to TRBJ2-7, with 7 bases identical to TRBD1. Germline assignment: CDR1 KGHSH and CDR2 LQKENI. Germline trimming cut 3 bases from V and 5 bases from J; bases unmatched to any gene: 4. The CDR3 runs to 13 residues. The CDR3 DNA reads TGTGCCAGCTCACCCGACAGGGCCCACGAGCAGTACGTC. Protein sequence: CASSPDRAHEQYV.

The chain links TRBV5-1 to TRBJ2-1, with TRBD2 matching over 12 bases. Germline CDR1 and CDR2: SGHRS and YFSETQ. Trimming at V came to 4 bases and at J to 6 bases, leaving 11 bases not matched to a gene. CDR3 size: 17 residues. The DNA for the CDR3 is TGCGCCAGCAGCCCCGGCCCGACTAGCGGGAGTGGCAATGAGCAGTTCTTC. This gives the protein CASSPGPTSGSGNEQFF.

The gene calls are TRBV15 and TRBJ2-5; D is uncertain. The ends were cut back, 1 base at V and 4 bases at J, with 7 bases in the middle. Germline CDR1 and CDR2: LNHNV and YYDKDF (reference sequence). The CDR3 totals 13 residues. The CDR3 region has the DNA TGTGCCACCAGCAGAGGGGGTAGAGAGACCCAGTACTTC. Protein: CATSRGGRETQYF.

The CDR3 sequence is CASSVSGARNTEAFF. CDR3 bases: TGTGCCAGCAGTGTTTCCGGCGCAAGGAACACTGAAGCTTTCTTT. V usage is TRBV25-1 and J usage is TRBJ1-1; D not certain. The germline V gene has CDR1 MGHDK and CDR2 SYGVNS. The length of the CDR3 is 15 residues. The V gene lost 4 bases and the J gene lost 1 base, with 13 bases spanning the gap.

The chain couples TRBV6-5 to TRBJ1-1; D gene unclear. The length of the CDR3 is 12 residues. Trimming shortened V by 5 bases and J by 12 bases, and 16 bases separated the two germline ends. CDR1 and CDR2 from the germline V gene are MNHEY and SVGAGI. The CDR3 spells CASSDEGMKPFF. DNA for the CDR3: TGTGCCAGCAGTGATGAGGGAATGAAACCTTTCTTT.

This clone occurred a few times. The V and J genes are TRBV19 and TRBJ1-2; D call uncertain. V lost 8 bases and J lost 6, with 16 bases in between. The CDR3 sequence is 13 residues long. Germline CDR1 and CDR2: LNHDA and SQIVND (reference sequence). CDR3 in DNA: TGTGCCAGTCTTCGGATACAGTATAATGGCTACACCTTC. This encodes CASLRIQYNGYTF.

There are a few counts of this clone. The CDR3 bases are TGTGCCAGCTCCGTAAGCACTAGGAGCTCCTACGAGCAGTACTTC. This gives the protein CASSVSTRSSYEQYF. The chain combines TRBV18 with TRBJ2-7; tentative D call: TRBD2 (5 bases). Germline CDR1 and CDR2: KGHSH and LQKENI. V lost 6 bases to trimming and J lost 0 bases, with 15 bases between them. There are 15 residues in the CDR3.

The chain joins TRBV7-9 to TRBJ2-7, with TRBD2 identical over 10 bases. Trimming removed 1 base from V and 1 base from J; junction bases left unmatched: 7. Germline V CDR1 and CDR2: SEHNR, FQNEAQ (reference sequence). This CDR3 has 17 amino acids. CDR3 nucleotide sequence: TGTGCCAGCAGCTTAGAGTTTAGCGGGAGGCGATCCTACGAGCAGTACGTC. Translating it yields CASSLEFSGRRSYEQYV.

In its sample, this clone was seen a few times. J is TRBJ1-2 and V is TRBV5-6, with a tentative D call TRBD1 (5 bases). V was cut by 2 bases and J by 5 bases, with 13 bases left in between. CDR3 length: 14 amino acids. From germline, CDR1 is SGHDT and CDR2 YYEEEE. The CDR3 reads CASSLDPEGYGYTF. The CDR3 DNA reads as TGTGCCAGCAGCTTAGACCCCGAGGGGTATGGCTACACCTTC.

V gene TRBV4-3 combines with J gene TRBJ1-2; D perhaps matches TRBD1 (5 bases). Germline V gene lookup returns CDR1 LGHNA and CDR2 YSLEER. Between the trimmed V and J ends, which lost 0 bases and 4 bases, there was a span of 12 bases. CDR3 size: 15 residues. The chain's CDR3 is CASSQDPQGVYGYTF. DNA for the CDR3: TGCGCCAGCAGCCAAGACCCCCAGGGAGTCTATGGCTACACCTTC.